The entry below gives a single T cell receptor beta chain sequence along with its context. Antigen specificity is unknown. This entry comes from a study of graft-versus-host responses after intestinal transplantation. Study details: Recipients had multivisceral, liver-intestinal, or isolated intestinal transplants.

Sequencing was performed with immunoSEQ multiplex PCR; in TCRdb, only in-frame clones are kept and a portion is missing. The data show 65,000 to 85,000 clones, with approximately 92% seen just once and about 6.7% held by the top ten. The CDR3 extends over 13 amino acids. The germline gives CDR1 MNHEY, CDR2 SVGAGI. V dropped 4 bases and J dropped 4 bases, with 7 bases sitting between them. Study-wide results and limits: In patients with graft-donor T cell macrochimerism, allograft graft-versus-host to host-versus-graft clonal ratios were high.

Sequences were derived from bone marrow, sampled 700 to 750 days after intestinal transplantation. The sequence was collected from a human patient who received an intestinal transplant, so some T cells may come from the graft donor. The chain joins TRBV6-5 to TRBJ1-4, with D hard to call. CDR3 in amino acids: CASSSGLNEKLFF. CDR3 nucleotides: TGTGCCAGCAGTTCCGGGCTTAATGAAAAACTGTTTTTT.